The clone carrying this T cell receptor beta chain was recorded once. The CDR3 consists of 14 residues. The V gene lost 0 bases and the J gene lost 8 bases, with 14 bases spanning the gap. The germline CDR1 and CDR2 sequences are SGHNT and YYREEE (reference sequence). This sample was taken from a study of cytomegalovirus exposure and HLA in healthy donors. Amplification used 60 Vbeta primers and 13 Jbeta primers. Some clones are missing from TCRdb's copy, which holds only in-frame ones; the method was immunoSEQ multiplex PCR. The table has about 130,000 clones, around four fifths seen once. Source material: PBMCs. The genes are TRBV5-4 and TRBJ1-2; D perhaps matches TRBD1 (6 bases). The sequence came from a man aged 30 to 39 in good health. The CDR3 sequence is CASSLANRVDGYTF. CDR3 bases: TGTGCCAGCAGCTTGGCCAACAGGGTGGACGGCTACACCTTC.